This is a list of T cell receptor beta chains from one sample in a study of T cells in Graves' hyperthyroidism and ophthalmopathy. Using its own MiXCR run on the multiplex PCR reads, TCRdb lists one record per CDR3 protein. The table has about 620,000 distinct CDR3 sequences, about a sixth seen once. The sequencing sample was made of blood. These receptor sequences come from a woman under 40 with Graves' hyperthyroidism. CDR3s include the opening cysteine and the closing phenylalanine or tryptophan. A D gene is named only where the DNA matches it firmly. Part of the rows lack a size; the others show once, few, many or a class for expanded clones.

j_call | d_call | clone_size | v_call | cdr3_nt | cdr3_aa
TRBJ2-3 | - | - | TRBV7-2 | TGTGCCAGCAGCTTAGAGGTTCCCACAGATACGCAGTATTTT | CASSLEVPTDTQYF
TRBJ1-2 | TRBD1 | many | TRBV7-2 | TGTGCCAGCAGCTTAGCGCTGTCAGGGGGTGGCTACACCTTC | CASSLALSGGGYTF
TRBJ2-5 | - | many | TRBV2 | TGTGCCTGCCCAGGGGTGAGGGAGACCCAGTACTTC | CACPGVRETQYF
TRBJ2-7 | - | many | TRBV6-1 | TGTGCCAGTAAACAGGGTCTAAGCTCCTACGAGCAGTACTTC | CASKQGLSSYEQYF
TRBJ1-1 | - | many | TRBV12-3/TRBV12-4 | TGTGCCAGCAACAGGGACGGTAGTATGAACACTGAAGCTTTCTTT | CASNRDGSMNTEAFF
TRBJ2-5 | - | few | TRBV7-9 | TGTGCCAGCAGAAAGCTGCAGGGTCCCCAAGAGACCCAGTACTTC | CASRKLQGPQETQYF
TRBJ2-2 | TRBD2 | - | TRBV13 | TGTGCCAGCAGCTTAGGCCTTAGCGGGACGGCCGGGGAGCTGTTTTTT | CASSLGLSGTAGELFF
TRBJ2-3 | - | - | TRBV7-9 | TGTGCCAGCAGCTTAGCGAGGGCCAGCACAGATACGCAGTATTTT | CASSLARASTDTQYF
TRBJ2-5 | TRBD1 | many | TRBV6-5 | TGTGCCAGCAGTTACGGGACAGGGCGGGGGACCCAGTACTTC | CASSYGTGRGTQYF
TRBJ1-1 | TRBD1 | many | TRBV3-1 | TGTGCCAGCAGCTTTCGACAGGGTGTCGAAGCTTTCTTT | CASSFRQGVEAFF
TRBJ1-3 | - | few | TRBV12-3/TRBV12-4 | TGTGCCAGCAGTTTTTACGGGAGCTCTGGAAACACCATATATTTT | CASSFYGSSGNTIYF
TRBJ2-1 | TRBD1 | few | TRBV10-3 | TGTGCCATCAGGGAGGACAGGGGAGGCGATGAGCAGTTCTTC | CAIREDRGGDEQFF
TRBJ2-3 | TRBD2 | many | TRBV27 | TGTGCCAGCATCGGGACTAGGGGATCGGATACGCAGTATTTT | CASIGTRGSDTQYF
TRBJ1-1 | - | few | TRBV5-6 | TGTGCCAGCAGCTTGACCCTAGACACCTCGAACACTGAAGCTTTCTTT | CASSLTLDTSNTEAFF
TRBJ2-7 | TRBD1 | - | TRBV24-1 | TGTGCCACCAGTGACCCCGGACAGGGCGAGGGGGAGCAGTACTTC | CATSDPGQGEGEQYF
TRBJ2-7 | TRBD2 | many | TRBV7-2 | TGTGCCAGCGCCACCGGGACTAGGGTTTACGAGCAGTACTTC | CASATGTRVYEQYF
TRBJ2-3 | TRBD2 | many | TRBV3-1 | TGTGCCAGCAGCCAAGAACGGCTAGCGGGAGTTTCAGATACGCAGTATTTT | CASSQERLAGVSDTQYF
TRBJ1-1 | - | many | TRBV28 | TGTGCCAGCAGTTCCCCACTTCTTCAAGCTTTCTTT | CASSSPLLQAFF
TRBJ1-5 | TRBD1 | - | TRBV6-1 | TGTGCCAGTTCAACAGGGGGGGAATGGGCTCAGCCCCAGCATTTT | CASSTGGEWAQPQHF
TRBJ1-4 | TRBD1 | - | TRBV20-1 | TGCAGTGCTAGAGATCCCCGGACAGGGGACCTTGAAAAACTGTTTTTT | CSARDPRTGDLEKLFF
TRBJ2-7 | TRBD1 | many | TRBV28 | TGTGCCAGCATAGGGTCGGGACAGCAACCCTACGAGCAGTACTTC | CASIGSGQQPYEQYF
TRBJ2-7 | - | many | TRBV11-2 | TGTGCCAGCAGCTTAGATCTCAGAGACTTCTACGAGCAGTACTTC | CASSLDLRDFYEQYF
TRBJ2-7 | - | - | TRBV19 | TGTGCCAGTAGTAGGGGGGAGAAGGAAAAGGGGCAGTACTTC | CASSRGEKEKGQYF
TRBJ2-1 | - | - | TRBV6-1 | TGTGCCAGCAGTTGCACCCTGACTCGTGCGGATGAGCAGTTCTTC | CASSCTLTRADEQFF
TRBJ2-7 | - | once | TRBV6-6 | TGTGCCAGCAGTTACTCGGTTCTCCAGCGGACTTTGTACGAGCAGTACTTC | CASSYSVLQRTLYEQYF
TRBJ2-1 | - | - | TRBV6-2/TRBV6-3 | TGTGCCAGCGGGAGACTAGTATGGAACAATGAGCAGTTCTTC | CASGRLVWNNEQFF
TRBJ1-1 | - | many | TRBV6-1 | TGTGCCAGCAGTGGAGTGGGACGGAACACTGAAGCTTTCTTT | CASSGVGRNTEAFF
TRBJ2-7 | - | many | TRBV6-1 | TGTGCCAGCAGCTTGGACCTTTTCCCCTACGAGCAGTACTTC | CASSLDLFPYEQYF
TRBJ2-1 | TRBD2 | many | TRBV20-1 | TGCAGTGCTGCTAGCGGACCTACAAGATACAATGAGCAGTTCTTC | CSAASGPTRYNEQFF
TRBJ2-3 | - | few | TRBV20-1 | TGCAGTGCTAGATTCGCTAGGGTCGCAGATACGCAGTATTTT | CSARFARVADTQYF
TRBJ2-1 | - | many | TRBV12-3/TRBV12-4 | TGTGCCAGCAGTCCCAGTTCGGGGTCTTACAATGAGCAGTTCTTC | CASSPSSGSYNEQFF
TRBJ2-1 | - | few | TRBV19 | TGTGCCAGTAGTATAGGACCATACAATGAGCAGTTCTTC | CASSIGPYNEQFF
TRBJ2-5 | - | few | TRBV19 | TGTGCCAGTAGTATCGGCAGGGAAGAGACCCAGTACTTC | CASSIGREETQYF
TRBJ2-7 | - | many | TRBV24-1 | TGTGCCACCAGTGATGGGGCCGGCTACGAGCAGTACTTC | CATSDGAGYEQYF
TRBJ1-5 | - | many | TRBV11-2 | TGTGCCAGCAGCTTAGGATTCAACAGATCAGATACGCAGCATTTT | CASSLGFNRSDTQHF
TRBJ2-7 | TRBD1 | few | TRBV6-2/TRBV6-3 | TGTGCCAGCAGTTATACGACAGGGCAAAAGCAGTACTTC | CASSYTTGQKQYF
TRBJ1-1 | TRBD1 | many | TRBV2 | TGTGCCAGCAATCCTAGGGACAGGAACACTGAAGCTTTCTTT | CASNPRDRNTEAFF
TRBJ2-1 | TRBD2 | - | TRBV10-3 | TGTGCCATCAGTGAGTCACTCAGTTCCGGGACTAGCGGTTGGAGGATATACAATGAGCAGTTCTTC | CAISESLSSGTSGWRIYNEQFF
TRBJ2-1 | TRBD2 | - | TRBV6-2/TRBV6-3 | TGTGCCAGCAGTTACTCGAGGACTAGCGGGAGGATAAGAAAGCAGTTCTTC | CASSYSRTSGRIRKQFF
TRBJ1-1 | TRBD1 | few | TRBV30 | TGTGCCTGGAGTGCCCGGGACAGGGGGTTTAGTACTGAAGCTTTCTTT | CAWSARDRGFSTEAFF
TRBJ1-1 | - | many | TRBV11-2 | TGTGCCAGCAGCTTACAGGGGCGGGATGAAGCTTTCTTT | CASSLQGRDEAFF
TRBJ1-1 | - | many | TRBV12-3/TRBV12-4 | TGTGCCAGCAGTAGTGTCTACGGAACTGAAGCTTTCTTT | CASSSVYGTEAFF
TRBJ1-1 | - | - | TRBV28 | TGTGCCAGCAGTTTCCCCGGGGACACTGAAGCTTTCTTT | CASSFPGDTEAFF